These 9 T cell receptor beta chains came from one sample sequenced in a study of cytomegalovirus exposure and HLA in healthy donors. The PCR was carried out with 60 Vbeta primers and 13 Jbeta primers. TCRdb's table, derived via immunoSEQ multiplex PCR, lists solely in-frame clones and lacks some. The sample records about 130,000 clones, 81% being singletons. Sequences were obtained from PBMCs. The receptor set was obtained from a man aged 18 to 30 in good health and CMV-seropositive.

The V and J genes are TRBV5-5 and TRBJ2-7; a possible D gene is TRBD2 (5 bases). The CDR3 is made up of 15 amino acids. Germline V lookup: CDR1 SGHKS, CDR2 YYEKEE (reference sequence). Trimming shortened V by 4 bases and J by 0 bases, and 14 bases separated the two germline ends. The CDR3 DNA sequence: TGTGCCAGCAGCACCGGACTGGTGAGCTCCTACGAGCAGTACTTC. It encodes CASSTGLVSSYEQYF.

The chain recombines TRBV5-1 with TRBJ2-7, with a weak D call TRBD1 (6 bases). Germline CDR1 SGHRS, CDR2 YFSETQ. CDR3 length: 13 amino acids. V lost 4 bases to trimming and J lost 5 bases, with 13 bases between them. The chain's CDR3 is CASSPAGEDEQYF. In DNA, the CDR3 is TGCGCCAGCAGCCCCGCAGGGGAAGACGAGCAGTACTTC.

The chain carries TRBV5-4 and TRBJ2-1; TRBD1 aligns across 10 bases. Per germline, CDR1 SGHNT and CDR2 YYREEE (reference sequence). The V and J ends lost 4 bases and 8 bases, in that order; junction bases with no gene match: 9. CDR3 length: 15 amino acids. The DNA for the CDR3 is TGTGCCAGCAGCGGGGACAGGGGCCTATGGGATGAGCAGTTCTTC. Translating it yields CASSGDRGLWDEQFF.

This rearrangement joins TRBV4-1 to TRBJ1-4; D possibly corresponds to TRBD1 (6 bases). CDR1 and CDR2 (germline): MGHRA, YSYEKL. The ends were cut back, 2 bases at V and 4 bases at J, with 11 bases in the middle. This CDR3 is 15 amino acids long. CDR3 nucleotides: TGCGCCAGCAGCCAATTTTCACAGGGTAATGAAAAACTGTTTTTT. Its protein is CASSQFSQGNEKLFF.

The V and J genes are TRBV7-2 and TRBJ1-2; D may be TRBD1 (5 bases). Deletions cut 3 bases from V and 4 bases from J, with 15 bases between. The CDR3 sequence is 15 residues long. From germline, CDR1 is SGHTA and CDR2 FQGNSA. CDR3 amino acids: CASSFSRQSPYGYTF. CDR3 DNA: TGTGCCAGCAGCTTTTCCAGACAGAGCCCCTATGGCTACACCTTC.

Notes on this clone: The junction shows a germline mismatch at one end, possibly a read error. The chain uses TRBV7-9 and TRBJ2-1; no reliable D call. The CDR3 covers 15 residues. Germline V gene sequence: CDR1 SEHNR, CDR2 FQNEAQ (reference sequence). CDR3 nucleotide sequence: TGTTCCAGCAGCTTAGAGTCGACAACCTACAATGAGCAGTTCTTC. Protein product: CSSSLESTTYNEQFF.

The V call is TRBV5-1, the J call TRBJ2-1, with 12 bases identical to TRBD2. The CDR3 totals 15 residues. Unmatched junction bases numbered 8, after V lost 4 bases and J lost 9 bases. Germline CDR1 reads SGHRS; CDR2 reads YFSETQ. In nucleotides, the CDR3 is TGCGCCAGCAGCGACGTACTAGCGGGAGGTGGTGAGCAGTTCTTC. Translation gives CASSDVLAGGGEQFF.

This clone was counted between two and nine times. For the CDR3, the DNA is TGTGCCAGCAGTCGAGGCAGGGGTTTTGGACGGAGGAATAATTCACCCCTCCACTTT. Translated, it gives CASSRGRGFGRRNNSPLHF. This chain uses TRBV4-2 with TRBJ1-6, with D possibly matching TRBD1 (6 bases). V was trimmed by 6 bases and J by 5 bases, leaving 26 bases between them. CDR3 size: 19 residues. CDR1 is LGHNA and CDR2 is YNFKEQ in the germline V gene.

This clone was seen once. The chain has TRBV25-1 and TRBJ1-1, with D perhaps TRBD1 (5 bases). This CDR3 spans 13 amino acids. Looked up from germline, CDR1 is MGHDK and CDR2 is SYGVNS. Trimming cost V 8 bases and J 3 bases, with 13 bases left between them. The CDR3 nucleotides read TGTGCCAGCCGCTACGGAGGGGACACTGAAGCTTTCTTT. Amino acid sequence: CASRYGGDTEAFF.